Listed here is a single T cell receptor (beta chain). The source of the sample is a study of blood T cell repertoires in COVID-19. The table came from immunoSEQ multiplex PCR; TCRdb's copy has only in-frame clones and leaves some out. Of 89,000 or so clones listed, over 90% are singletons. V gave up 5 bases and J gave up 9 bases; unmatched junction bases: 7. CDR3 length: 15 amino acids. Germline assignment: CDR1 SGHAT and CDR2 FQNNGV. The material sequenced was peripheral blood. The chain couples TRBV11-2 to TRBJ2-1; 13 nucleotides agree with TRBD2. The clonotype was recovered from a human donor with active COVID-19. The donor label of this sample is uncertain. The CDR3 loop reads CASSELAGGTFEQFF. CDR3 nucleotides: TGTGCCAGCAGCGAACTAGCGGGGGGGACCTTTGAGCAGTTCTTC. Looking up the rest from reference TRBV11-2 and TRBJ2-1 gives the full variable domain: EAGVAQSPRYKIIEKRQSVAFWCNPISGHATLYWYQQILGQGPKLLIQFQNNGVVDDSQLPKDRFSAERLKGVDSTLKIQPAKLEDSAVYLCASSELAGGTFEQFFGPGTRLTVL.